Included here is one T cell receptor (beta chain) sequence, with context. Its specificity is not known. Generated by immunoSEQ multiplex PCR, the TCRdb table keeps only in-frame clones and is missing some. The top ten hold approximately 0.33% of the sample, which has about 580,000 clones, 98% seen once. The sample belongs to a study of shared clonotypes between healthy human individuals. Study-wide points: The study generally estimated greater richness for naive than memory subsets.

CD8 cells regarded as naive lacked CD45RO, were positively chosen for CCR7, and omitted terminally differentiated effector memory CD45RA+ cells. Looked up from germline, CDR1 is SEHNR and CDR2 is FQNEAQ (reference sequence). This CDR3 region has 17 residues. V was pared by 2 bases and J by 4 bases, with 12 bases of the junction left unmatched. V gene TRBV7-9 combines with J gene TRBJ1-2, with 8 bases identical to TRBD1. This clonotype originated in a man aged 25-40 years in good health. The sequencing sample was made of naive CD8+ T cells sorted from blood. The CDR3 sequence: CASSLSIEDRGIYGYTF. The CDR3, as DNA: TGTGCCAGCAGCTTAAGTATTGAAGACAGGGGCATCTATGGCTACACCTTC. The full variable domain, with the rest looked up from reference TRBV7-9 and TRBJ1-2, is DTGVSQNPRHKITKRGQNVTFRCDPISEHNRLYWYRQTLGQGPEFLTYFQNEAQLEKSRLLSDRFSAERPKGSFSTLEIQRTEQGDSAMYLCASSLSIEDRGIYGYTFGSGTRLTVV.